This entry concerns a single T cell receptor beta chain. TCRdb's copy holds only in-frame clones and misses some; the assay was immunoSEQ multiplex PCR. The table shows approximately 140,000 clones, with about 87% occurring only once. Participant age was roughly 18 to 89 years, and participants resided in 24 US areas. The data originate from a study of blood T cell repertoires in COVID-19. Across the study: Nucleic acid was either cDNA or gDNA, and it came from T cells, B-cell-depleted T cells, or PBMCs.

The germline gives CDR1 MDHEN, CDR2 SYDVKM. Trimming cost V 7 bases and J 0 bases; bases outside gene matches: 8. The CDR3 runs 15 residues. Sequenced: PBMCs or T cells enriched from blood (not recorded which). The TCR sequence derives from a man in his forties or fifties in a cohort exposed to, infected with or recovered from COVID-19 (not recorded which). The chain links TRBV28 to TRBJ2-5; 7 positions agree with TRBD1. In DNA, the CDR3 is TGTGCCAGCACTCTTACGGGACAGCACCAAGAGACCCAGTACTTC. Its protein is CASTLTGQHQETQYF.